This TCR beta chain came from a study of blood T cells in healthy people across ages. The wider study: About one barcoded beta molecule per two T cells was captured by template switching. Findings of the study overall: When set beside aged donors, long-lived donors presented more naive CD4+ cells and higher diversity. The lack of PBMC sorting stopped any conclusive naive versus antigen-experienced comparison.

PCR was performed a second time for roughly 7 to 11 cycles using a sample-barcoded 5' primer and a J-beta primer mix. Each cDNA molecule was tagged by a template-switch adaptor that had 12 random nucleotides. TCRdb analysed the 5' RACE reads with MiXCR anew, one entry per CDR3 protein. Of 920,000 or so distinct CDR3 sequences in the sample, more than 40% were seen once. Concerning this clonotype itself: Its matching antigen is unknown.

This CDR3 spans 13 amino acids. Germline V gives CDR1 LGHDT, CDR2 YNNKEL (reference sequence). Trimming shortened V by 2 bases and J by 4 bases, and 7 bases separated the two germline ends. The genes are TRBV3-1 and TRBJ2-3, with D perhaps matching TRBD1 (6 bases). The receptor was derived from a woman aged 55-70 years in good health. The sequenced sample was blood. CDR3 loop: CASSQRGSDTQYF. The CDR3 nucleotides are TGTGCCAGCAGCCAAAGGGGGTCAGATACGCAGTATTTT.